This TCR beta chain was captured by sequencing in a study of T-cell memory formation after mild COVID-19. Only a few counts were recorded for this clonotype. What it binds is not known. Whole-study results and caveats: Among clones contracting day 15 to 85, CD4/CD8 was balanced, whereas later expanders leaned CD4+. Certain responding clones were present in pre-infection memory, suggesting participation of cross-reactive memory. The study found contracting CD4+ clones mainly in CM and EM and contracting CD8+ clones in EMRA.

TCRdb independently ran MiXCR on the 5' RACE reads; one entry per CDR3 protein. The sample consists of a few hundred thousand distinct CDR3 sequences, approximately 25% of them appearing once. There are 14 residues in the CDR3. Trimming removed 4 bases at V and 4 bases at J, with 10 bases between. This chain links TRBV12-3 or TRBV12-4 with TRBJ1-4; weak D call: TRBD1 (5 bases). Sequencing was performed on PBMCs or a T cell subset sorted from them (not recorded which). This clonotype was obtained from an adult woman who had mild COVID-19 (a few samples of this study predate the infection). Cell type and time point are not known. The CDR3 coding sequence is TGTGCCAGCAGTTCGACAGTCTTTAATGAAAAACTGTTTTTT. It codes for CASSSTVFNEKLFF.